The following is a T cell receptor (beta chain) sequence with its context. The antigen is undetermined. This PCR relied on a set of 60 Vbeta primers and 13 Jbeta primers. Sequenced by immunoSEQ multiplex PCR; TCRdb stores in-frame clones only, minus some. The table has roughly 84,000 clones, 55% to 65% seen once. The sample belongs to a study of cytomegalovirus exposure and HLA in healthy donors. Study results and limitations: Most of the CMV-associated TCR beta chains (in a later analysis) appeared to be HLA-restricted.

CDR1 SGHTA and CDR2 FQGNSA come from the germline V gene. Trimming took 3 bases from V and 2 from J, leaving 8 bases between them. The CDR3 covers 13 residues. The V gene is TRBV7-2, the J gene TRBJ2-7, with D unresolved. The sequencing sample was made of PBMCs. The clonotype comes from a woman between 40 and 55 years old in good health and CMV-seropositive. CDR3 sequence reads: CASSLGVPYEQYF. In DNA form, the CDR3 reads TGTGCCAGCAGCTTGGGCGTACCCTACGAGCAGTACTTC.